The present entry profiles one TCR beta chain with its context. The data belong to a study of blood T cell repertoires in COVID-19. Measured with immunoSEQ multiplex PCR; TCRdb has only the in-frame clones, and not every one. The data contain 120,000 to 150,000 clones, approximately 80% of them singletons. V gave up 5 bases and J gave up 1 base; unmatched junction bases: 4. Per germline, CDR1 SQVTM and CDR2 ANQGSEA. CDR3 length equals 14 residues. This sequence joins TRBV29-1 and TRBJ2-2, with 7 bases fitting TRBD1. This receptor was identified in a man in his fifties or sixties with acute or convalescent COVID-19. The sample was peripheral blood. Written as DNA, the CDR3 is TGCAGCGTTACACGGACAGGGAACACCGGGGAGCTGTTTTTT. It is translated as CSVTRTGNTGELFF.